These 25 T cell receptor beta chains were all obtained from the same sample, sequenced in a study of blood T cells in healthy people across ages. PCR was performed a second time for about 6 to 12 cycles using a sample-barcoded 5' primer and a J-beta primer mix. TCRdb re-derived calls from the 5' RACE reads in MiXCR, one entry per CDR3 protein. The sample shows about 1 million distinct CDR3 sequences, 25% of them seen only once. This same sample was also taken into another study, of T cells of mothers and their children.

Sequenced: blood. These receptors all stem from a girl between 2 and 10 years old in good health.

This clonotype was found a few times. The rearrangement links TRBV7-3 to TRBJ2-4; 9 bases match TRBD2. Germline V gene sequence: CDR1 SGHTA, CDR2 FQGTGA. Losses at the gene ends were 10 bases for V and 3 bases for J; bases not matched to a gene: 10. The CDR3 is 15 amino acids. DNA of the CDR3: TGTGCCATCCAGCGGGAGGACCGGGGCAAAAACATTCAGTACTTC. Protein: CAIQREDRGKNIQYF.

This clonotype showed up just a few times. This chain uses TRBV12-3 or TRBV12-4 with TRBJ2-5; D ambiguous. The end of the DNA aligns better with TRBJ2-1, so the J call may be wrong. The CDR3 sequence is 14 residues long. In DNA, the CDR3 is TGTGCCAGCACCCCCACGTCTGCCTACAATGAGCAGTTCTTC. Its protein is CASTPTSAYNEQFF.

The V gene is TRBV6-1, the J gene TRBJ2-1; D gene unclear. The CDR3 length is 13 residues. Trimming left V 3 bases short and J 10 bases short, with 13 bases between. Germline V lookup: CDR1 MNHNS, CDR2 SASEGT. This chain's CDR3 is CASSDTLPGEQFF. CDR3 nucleotides: TGTGCCAGCAGTGACACACTCCCCGGGGAGCAGTTCTTC.

J is TRBJ2-1 and V is TRBV4-3; no firm D call. V lost 0 bases and J 2 bases, leaving 11 bases between the germline ends. The germline V gene has CDR1 LGHNA and CDR2 YSLEER. The CDR3 length is 16 residues. The CDR3: CASSQDRAGTYNEQFF. CDR3 DNA: TGCGCCAGCAGCCAAGATCGGGCAGGTACCTACAATGAGCAGTTCTTC.

The chain employs TRBV2 and TRBJ2-7, with a possible D match to TRBD1 (6 bases). Trimming took off 7 bases at V and 6 bases at J, with 13 bases between the two ends. CDR1 and CDR2 from the germline V gene are SNHLY and FYNNEI. The CDR3 extends over 12 amino acids. CDR3 loop: CASKGDASEQYF. In nucleotides, the CDR3 is TGTGCCAGCAAGGGGGACGCTAGCGAGCAGTACTTC.

The chain joins TRBV12-5 to TRBJ2-5; D ambiguous. Gene TRBJ2-7 matches the end of the DNA better, so the J call may be wrong. Germline V gene lookup returns CDR1 LGHNT and CDR2 FRNRAP. There are 13 residues in the CDR3. In DNA, the CDR3 is TGTGCTAGTGGTTTTAGTTTGACCTACGAGCAGTACTTC. Its protein product is CASGFSLTYEQYF.

CDR3: CASSPRTGISNTEAFF. CDR3 nucleotide sequence: TGTGCCAGCAGCCCCCGGACAGGGATCTCGAACACTGAAGCTTTCTTT. V and J are TRBV9 and TRBJ1-1, with 8 bases fitting TRBD1. Germline V gene lookup returns CDR1 SGDLS and CDR2 YYNGEE. This CDR3 region has 16 residues. J was trimmed by 1 base and V by 4 bases; bases with no gene match: 9. Supplemented by reference TRBV9 and TRBJ1-1, the full variable domain reads DSGVTQTPKHLITATGQRVTLRCSPRSGDLSVYWYQQSLDQGLQFLIQYYNGEERAKGNILERFSAQQFPDLHSELNLSSLELGDSALYFCASSPRTGISNTEAFFGQGTRLTVV.

The V call is TRBV28, the J call TRBJ2-4, with unresolved D. The CDR3 runs to 12 residues. V lost 4 bases, J lost 8 bases, and 9 bases lay in between. Per germline, CDR1 MDHEN and CDR2 SYDVKM. The CDR3 is CASSSSFYIQYF. CDR3 DNA sequence: TGTGCCAGCAGTTCCTCGTTCTACATTCAGTACTTC.

V gene TRBV7-3 combines with J gene TRBJ2-3; TRBD1 aligns across 12 bases. Germline V gene lookup returns CDR1 SGHTA and CDR2 FQGTGA. This CDR3 is built from 16 residues. V was clipped by 5 bases and J by 2 bases; unmatched bases: 5. CDR3 in amino acids: CASSPQGQGATDTQYF. As DNA, the CDR3 is TGTGCCAGCAGCCCACAGGGACAGGGGGCCACAGATACGCAGTATTTT.

This chain connects TRBV20-1 to TRBJ2-5, with D tentatively TRBD2 (5 bases). The assigned J gene may be wrong: the sequence end matches TRBJ2-1 better. The CDR3 has 15 residues. Looked up from germline, CDR1 is DFQATT and CDR2 is SNEGSKA (reference sequence). The CDR3 DNA reads TGCAGTGCTAGAGATAGGACTCGCCCCATTAATGAGCAGTTCTTC. This translates into CSARDRTRPINEQFF.

This clonotype has more than one count but fewer than ten. V is TRBV2 and J is TRBJ1-5, with a weak D call TRBD1 (5 bases). Germline-derived CDR1 and CDR2 are SNHLY and FYNNEI. The V end lost 0 bases, the J end lost 1 base, and 13 bases lay between the germline ends. The CDR3 covers 17 residues. DNA for the CDR3: TGTGCCAGCAGTGAAGCGCCAGGGTGGTCGAGCAATCAGCCCCAGCATTTT. This codes for CASSEAPGWSSNQPQHF.

The chain is built from TRBV5-4 and TRBJ2-3, with 7 bases aligning to TRBD2. In germline, CDR1 is SGHNT, CDR2 YYREEE (reference sequence). Losses at the gene ends were 6 bases for V and 1 base for J; bases not matched to a gene: 5. CDR3 length equals 14 residues. The CDR3 DNA reads as TGTGCCAGCACATCTAGCGGACGCACAGATACGCAGTATTTT. Protein sequence: CASTSSGRTDTQYF.

The V and J genes are TRBV7-8 and TRBJ1-1; D gene uncertain. CDR3 length equals 13 residues. Germline CDR1 reads SGHVS; CDR2 reads FQNEAQ. V was trimmed by 1 base and J by 8 bases, leaving 11 bases between them. The CDR3 is CASSLGVVPEAFF. The DNA of the CDR3 is TGTGCCAGCAGCTTAGGTGTAGTTCCGGAAGCTTTCTTT.

This clonotype showed up just a few times. DNA for the CDR3: TGCAGCGTTGGTGGCGTTAGCGGGAGACTTCCGCGAGAGACCCAGTACTTC. Protein sequence: CSVGGVSGRLPRETQYF. The chain combines TRBV29-1 with TRBJ2-5; 9 bases line up with TRBD2. The germline CDR1 and CDR2 sequences are SQVTM and ANQGSEA. The junction had 16 bases not matched to a gene; V was cut back by 4 bases and J by 4 bases. The length of the CDR3 is 17 residues.

This clonotype was found a few times. The junction differs from germline at one of its ends, possibly a read error. V is TRBV7-9 and J is TRBJ1-5, with D uncertain. The CDR3 loop spans 12 amino acids. The germline V gene has CDR1 SEHNR and CDR2 FQNEAQ (reference sequence). The CDR3 bases are TGTTCCAGCAGCTTCGGCGTGCAGCCCCAGCATTTT. Translated: CSSSFGVQPQHF.

The gene calls are TRBV3-1 and TRBJ1-2; D ambiguous. There are 16 residues in the CDR3. Trimming shortened V by 0 bases and J by 4 bases, and 15 bases separated the two germline ends. Germline CDR1 and CDR2: LGHDT and YNNKEL (reference sequence). CDR3 in amino acids: CASSQDLSGNFYGYTF. In nucleotides, the CDR3 is TGTGCCAGCAGCCAAGATTTGTCGGGAAACTTCTATGGCTACACCTTC.

This clonotype was observed a few times. The junction differs from germline at one of its ends, possibly a read error. The gene calls are TRBV29-1 and TRBJ1-1; no definite D call. The germline V gene has CDR1 SQVTM and CDR2 ANQGSEA. CDR3 length equals 12 residues. DNA of the CDR3: TGCAGCGTTGAAGGGGAGGGCCCTGAAGCTTCCTTT. Protein: CSVEGEGPEASF.

This clonotype appeared a few times. V usage is TRBV3-1 and J usage is TRBJ2-5; 10 nucleotides match TRBD1. Germline V gene lookup returns CDR1 LGHDT and CDR2 YNNKEL (reference sequence). CDR3 length: 17 residues. V dropped 0 bases and J dropped 9; count of bases not matched to a gene: 13. The CDR3 sequence: CASSQEGTGEFGEAQYF. The CDR3 region has the DNA TGTGCCAGCAGCCAAGAAGGGACAGGGGAGTTCGGGGAGGCCCAGTACTTC.

CDR3 in amino acids: CASSLAPGYQKRNEQFF. CDR3 in DNA: TGTGCCAGCAGCTTAGCGCCCGGCTACCAAAAGCGGAATGAGCAGTTCTTC. V gene TRBV7-2 combines with J gene TRBJ2-1; tentatively, D is TRBD2 (5 bases). Trimming took off 0 bases at V and 7 bases at J, with 19 bases between the two ends. Germline V gives CDR1 SGHTA, CDR2 FQGNSA. This CDR3 contains 17 residues.

The V and J genes are TRBV28 and TRBJ2-7; the D call may be TRBD1 or TRBD2 (5 bases each). The V and J ends lost 8 bases and 5 bases respectively, with 25 bases between them. This CDR3 contains 16 residues. Germline-derived CDR1 and CDR2 are MDHEN and SYDVKM. DNA of the CDR3: TGTGCCAGCTCTGGAGGTCGGACACCTCTTTCCCACGAGCAGTACTTC. As protein: CASSGGRTPLSHEQYF.

The sample holds a few counts of this clonotype. The V and J genes are TRBV24-1 and TRBJ2-5; 12 bases match TRBD2. There are 17 residues in the CDR3. After removal of 5 bases from V and 0 bases from J, the junction contained 6 bases not matched to a gene. CDR1 is KGHDR, CDR2 SFDVKD, per germline. CDR3 bases: TGTGCCACCAGTGTAACTAGCGGGGGGCCAAACCAAGAGACCCAGTACTTC. Its protein is CATSVTSGGPNQETQYF.

The chain is built from TRBV4-1 and TRBJ2-2; 7 nucleotides match TRBD1. This CDR3 comprises 16 residues. The junction had 10 bases not matched to a gene; V was cut back by 1 base and J by 8 bases. CDR1 is MGHRA and CDR2 is YSYEKL in the germline V gene. CDR3 sequence (DNA): TGCGCCAGCAGCCAAGCGACAGGGAGAATGATAGGGGAGCTGTTTTTT. Translating it yields CASSQATGRMIGELFF.

This clonotype was recorded a few times. The chain joins TRBV7-2 to TRBJ2-3; D remains ambiguous. The CDR3 is 15 residues long. The V gene's germline CDR1 is SGHTA and CDR2 FQGNSA. V shed 6 bases and J shed 6 bases, with 19 bases lying between them. CDR3 nucleotide sequence: TGTGCCAGCAGTCCGCCCGAGCGTGGCGACGATACGCAGTATTTT. Amino acid sequence: CASSPPERGDDTQYF.

This clonotype was seen more than once but under ten times. The rearrangement uses TRBV12-3 or TRBV12-4 and TRBJ2-5, with TRBD1 as a possible D gene (6 bases). CDR3 size: 15 residues. The germline V and J ends were trimmed by 5 bases and 5 bases, with 18 bases remaining between them. For the CDR3, the DNA is TGTGCCAGCAGTGTCCGGGCCTCAGGGGAGGAGACCCAGTACTTC. It specifies CASSVRASGEETQYF.

V gene TRBV29-1 combines with J gene TRBJ1-1; a possible D gene is TRBD1 (5 bases). CDR1 SQVTM and CDR2 ANQGSEA come from the germline V gene. V gave up 7 bases and J gave up 6 bases, with 12 bases separating them. The CDR3 totals 11 residues. The CDR3 protein is CSAAGLPEAFF. CDR3 coding DNA: TGCAGCGCGGCAGGGTTGCCTGAAGCTTTCTTT.